The sequence of this TCR beta chain was determined in a study of human T cells and chemical hapten exposure. Germline values: CDR1 LGHNT, CDR2 FRNRAP. V was pared by 6 bases and J by 4 bases, with 19 bases between. CDR3 size: 16 residues. This clonotype was counted a few times. Time point noted: patch test 3, about 24 weeks after DPC sensitization. Described treatment: therapeutic diphenylcyclopropenone sensitization with weekly scalp DPC. TCRdb used MiXCR to reprocess the RACE reads, holding one entry per CDR3 protein. The data hold about 82,000 distinct CDR3 sequences, with around 13% observed a single time.

The starting material was whole blood, obtained in connection with sensitization to the hapten diphenylcyclopropenone (DPC). The origin of this receptor is a woman between 50 and 59 years old with alopecia areata. Some clones in this sample may be carry-over from other donors' samples. The V and J genes are TRBV12-5 and TRBJ1-5; D possibly corresponds to TRBD1 (6 bases). The DNA of the CDR3 is TGTGCTAGTGGCTTCTTCCCGGGGGGGCAAAATCAGCCCCAGCATTTT. Its translation: CASGFFPGGQNQPQHF. The full variable domain, rest sourced from reference TRBV12-5 and TRBJ1-5, is DARVTQTPRHKVTEMGQEVTMRCQPILGHNTVFWYRQTMMQGLELLAYFRNRAPLDDSGMPKDRFSAEMPDATLATLKIQPSEPRDSAVYFCASGFFPGGQNQPQHFGDGTRLSIL.